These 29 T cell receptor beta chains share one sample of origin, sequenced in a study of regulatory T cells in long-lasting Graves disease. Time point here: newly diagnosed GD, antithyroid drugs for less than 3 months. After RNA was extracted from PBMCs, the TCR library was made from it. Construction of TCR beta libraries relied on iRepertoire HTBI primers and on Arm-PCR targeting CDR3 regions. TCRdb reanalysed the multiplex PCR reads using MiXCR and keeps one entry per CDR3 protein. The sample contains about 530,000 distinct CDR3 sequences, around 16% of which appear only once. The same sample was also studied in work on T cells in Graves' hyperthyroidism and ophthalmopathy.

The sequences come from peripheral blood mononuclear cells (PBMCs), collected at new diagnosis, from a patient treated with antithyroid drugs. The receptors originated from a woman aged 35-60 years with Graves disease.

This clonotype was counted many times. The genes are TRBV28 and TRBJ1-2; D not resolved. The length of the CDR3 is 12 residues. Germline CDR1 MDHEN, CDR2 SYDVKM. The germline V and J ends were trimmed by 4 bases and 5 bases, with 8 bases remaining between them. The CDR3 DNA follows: TGTGCCAGCAGTTATCCGTCGTATGGCTACACCTTC. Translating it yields CASSYPSYGYTF.

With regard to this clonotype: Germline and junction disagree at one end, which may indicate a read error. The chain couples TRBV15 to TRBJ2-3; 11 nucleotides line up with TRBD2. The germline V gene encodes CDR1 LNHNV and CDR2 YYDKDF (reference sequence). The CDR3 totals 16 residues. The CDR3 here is CTTSRAGLAGTDTQYF. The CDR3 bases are TGTACCACCAGCAGAGCGGGACTAGCGGGCACAGATACGCAGTATTTT.

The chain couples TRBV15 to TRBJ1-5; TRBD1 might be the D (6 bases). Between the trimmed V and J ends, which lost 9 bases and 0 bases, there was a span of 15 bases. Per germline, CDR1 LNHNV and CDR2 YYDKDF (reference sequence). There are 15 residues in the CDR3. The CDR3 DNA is TGTGCCACGGGGGTTAGGGGGGTTAGCAATCAGCCCCAGCATTTT. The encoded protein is CATGVRGVSNQPQHF.

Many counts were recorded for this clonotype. CDR3 protein: CASSPGRGEGTEAFF. In DNA, the CDR3 is TGTGCCAGCTCACCAGGGAGGGGGGAGGGCACTGAAGCTTTCTTT. This chain uses TRBV18 with TRBJ1-1; perhaps TRBD1 as D (6 bases). This CDR3 comprises 15 residues. CDR1 and CDR2 (germline): KGHSH, LQKENI. Trimming removed 2 bases at V and 4 bases at J, with 14 bases between.

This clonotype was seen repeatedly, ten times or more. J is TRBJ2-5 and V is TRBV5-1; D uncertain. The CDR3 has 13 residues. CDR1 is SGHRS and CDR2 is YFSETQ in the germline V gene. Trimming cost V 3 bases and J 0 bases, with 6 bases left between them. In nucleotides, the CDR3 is TGCGCCAGCAGCTCCACGCACCAAGAGACCCAGTACTTC. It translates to CASSSTHQETQYF.

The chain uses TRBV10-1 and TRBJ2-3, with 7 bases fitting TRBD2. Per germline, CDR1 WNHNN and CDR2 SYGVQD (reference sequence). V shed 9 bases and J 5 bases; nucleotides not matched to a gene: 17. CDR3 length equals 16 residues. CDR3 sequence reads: CASSRGGDGIGDTQYF. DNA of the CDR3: TGCGCCAGTTCCCGGGGAGGGGACGGTATAGGAGATACGCAGTATTTT.

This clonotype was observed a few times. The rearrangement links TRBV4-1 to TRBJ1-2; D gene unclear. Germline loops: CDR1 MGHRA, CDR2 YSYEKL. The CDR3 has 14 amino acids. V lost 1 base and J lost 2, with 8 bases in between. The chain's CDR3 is CASSQVSQNYGYTF. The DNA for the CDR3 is TGCGCCAGCAGCCAAGTTTCACAGAACTATGGCTACACCTTC.

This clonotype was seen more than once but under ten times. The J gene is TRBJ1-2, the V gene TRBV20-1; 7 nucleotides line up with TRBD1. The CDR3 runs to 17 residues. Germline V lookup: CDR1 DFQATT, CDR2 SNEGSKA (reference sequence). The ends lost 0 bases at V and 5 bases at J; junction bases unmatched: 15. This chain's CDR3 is CSARDGLGGQQYYGYTF. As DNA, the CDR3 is TGCAGTGCTAGAGATGGATTGGGGGGACAGCAGTATTATGGCTACACCTTC.

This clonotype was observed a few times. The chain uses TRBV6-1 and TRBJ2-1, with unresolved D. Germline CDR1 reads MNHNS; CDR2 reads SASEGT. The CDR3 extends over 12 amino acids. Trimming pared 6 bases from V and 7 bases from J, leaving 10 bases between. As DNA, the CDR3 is TGTGCCAGCAGCCCTTCATGGAATGAGCAGTTCTTC. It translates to CASSPSWNEQFF.

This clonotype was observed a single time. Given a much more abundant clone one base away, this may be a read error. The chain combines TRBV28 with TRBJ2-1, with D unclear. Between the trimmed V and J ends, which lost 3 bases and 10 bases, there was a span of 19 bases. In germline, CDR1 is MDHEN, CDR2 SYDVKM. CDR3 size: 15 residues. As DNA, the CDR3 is TGTGCCAGCAGTTTGGGCCTCGGCAGGTTCAACGAGCAGTTCTTC. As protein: CASSLGLGRFNEQFF.

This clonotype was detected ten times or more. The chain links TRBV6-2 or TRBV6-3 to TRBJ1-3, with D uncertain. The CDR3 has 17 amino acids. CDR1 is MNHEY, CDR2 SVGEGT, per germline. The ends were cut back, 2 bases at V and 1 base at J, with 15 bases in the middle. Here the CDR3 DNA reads TGTGCCAGCAGTTACCTTTCTACTTGGATGTCTGGAAACACCATATATTTT. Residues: CASSYLSTWMSGNTIYF.

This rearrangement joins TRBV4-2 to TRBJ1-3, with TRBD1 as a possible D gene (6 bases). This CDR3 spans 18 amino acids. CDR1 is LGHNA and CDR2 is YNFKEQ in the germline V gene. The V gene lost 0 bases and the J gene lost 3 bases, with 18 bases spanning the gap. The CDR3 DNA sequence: TGTGCCAGCAGCCAAGATGGTACAGGGATAATTGGTGGAAACACCATATATTTT. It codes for CASSQDGTGIIGGNTIYF.

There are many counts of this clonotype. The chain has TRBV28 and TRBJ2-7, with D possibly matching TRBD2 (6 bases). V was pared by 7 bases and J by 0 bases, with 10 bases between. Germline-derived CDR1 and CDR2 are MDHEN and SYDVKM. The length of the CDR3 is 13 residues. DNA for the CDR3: TGTGCCAGCACTCGCGGGAACTCCTACGAGCAGTACTTC. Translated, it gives CASTRGNSYEQYF.

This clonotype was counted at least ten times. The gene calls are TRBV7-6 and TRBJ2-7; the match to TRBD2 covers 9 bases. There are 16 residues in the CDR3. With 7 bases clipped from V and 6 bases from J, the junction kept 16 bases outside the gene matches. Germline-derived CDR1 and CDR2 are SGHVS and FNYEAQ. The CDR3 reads CASTLRSGGGGGEQYF. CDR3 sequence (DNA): TGTGCCAGCACCCTTCGTAGCGGGGGAGGGGGAGGCGAGCAGTACTTC.

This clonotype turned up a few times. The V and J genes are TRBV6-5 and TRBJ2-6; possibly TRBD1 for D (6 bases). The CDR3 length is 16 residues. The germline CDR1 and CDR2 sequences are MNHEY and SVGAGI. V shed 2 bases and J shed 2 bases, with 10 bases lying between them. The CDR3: CASSYVRGAGANVLTF. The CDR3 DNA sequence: TGTGCCAGCAGTTACGTCAGGGGAGCTGGGGCCAACGTCCTGACTTTC.

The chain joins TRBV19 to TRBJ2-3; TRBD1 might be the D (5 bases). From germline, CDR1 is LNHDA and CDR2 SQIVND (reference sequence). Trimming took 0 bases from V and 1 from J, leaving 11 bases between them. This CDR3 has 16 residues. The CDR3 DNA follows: TGTGCCAGTAGTATAGAAGGGGCCCCAGGCACAGATACGCAGTATTTT. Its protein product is CASSIEGAPGTDTQYF.

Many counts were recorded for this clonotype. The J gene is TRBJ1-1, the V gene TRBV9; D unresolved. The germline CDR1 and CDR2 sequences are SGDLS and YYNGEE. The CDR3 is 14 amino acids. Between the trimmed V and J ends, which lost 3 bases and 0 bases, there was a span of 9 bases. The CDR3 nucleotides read TGTGCCAGCAGCGGCGGACCAATGAACACTGAAGCTTTCTTT. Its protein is CASSGGPMNTEAFF.

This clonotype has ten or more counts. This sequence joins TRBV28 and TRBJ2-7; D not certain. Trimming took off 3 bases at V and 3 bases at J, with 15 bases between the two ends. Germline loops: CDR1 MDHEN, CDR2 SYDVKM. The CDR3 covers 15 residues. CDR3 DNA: TGTGCCAGCAGTTTCTCCGCACGAATCGGCTACGAGCAGTACTTC. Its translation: CASSFSARIGYEQYF.

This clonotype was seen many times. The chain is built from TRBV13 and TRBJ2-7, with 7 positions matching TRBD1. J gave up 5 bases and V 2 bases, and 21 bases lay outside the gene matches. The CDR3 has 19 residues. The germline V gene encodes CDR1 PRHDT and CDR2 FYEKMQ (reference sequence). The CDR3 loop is CASSLFAQTDRVVSHEQYF. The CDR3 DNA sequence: TGTGCCAGCAGCTTATTCGCTCAAACCGACAGGGTAGTCAGCCACGAGCAGTACTTC.

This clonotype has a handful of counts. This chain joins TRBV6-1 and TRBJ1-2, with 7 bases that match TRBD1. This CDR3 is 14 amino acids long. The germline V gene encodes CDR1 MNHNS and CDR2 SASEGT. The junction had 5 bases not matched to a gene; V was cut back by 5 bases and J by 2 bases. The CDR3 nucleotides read TGTGCCAGCAGTACAGGACAGGAGAACTATGGCTACACCTTC. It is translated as CASSTGQENYGYTF.

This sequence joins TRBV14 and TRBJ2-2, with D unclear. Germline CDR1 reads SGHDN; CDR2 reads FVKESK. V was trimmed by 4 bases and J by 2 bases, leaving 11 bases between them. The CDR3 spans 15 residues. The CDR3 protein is CASSPLRGNTGELFF. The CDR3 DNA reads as TGTGCCAGCAGCCCCTTACGAGGAAACACCGGGGAGCTGTTTTTT.

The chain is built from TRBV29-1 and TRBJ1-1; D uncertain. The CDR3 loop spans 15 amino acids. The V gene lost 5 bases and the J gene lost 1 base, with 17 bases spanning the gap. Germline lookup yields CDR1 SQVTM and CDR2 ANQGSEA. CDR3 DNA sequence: TGCAGCGTTACCCCCGGTGGCCTATGGAACACTGAAGCTTTCTTT. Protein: CSVTPGGLWNTEAFF.

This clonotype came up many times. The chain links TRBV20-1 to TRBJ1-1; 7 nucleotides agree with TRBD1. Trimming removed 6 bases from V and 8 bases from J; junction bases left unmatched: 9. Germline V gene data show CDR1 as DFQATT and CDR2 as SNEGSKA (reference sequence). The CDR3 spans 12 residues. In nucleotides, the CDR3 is TGCAGTGCCTCCCTTCAGGGGGTGGAAGCTTTCTTT. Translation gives CSASLQGVEAFF.

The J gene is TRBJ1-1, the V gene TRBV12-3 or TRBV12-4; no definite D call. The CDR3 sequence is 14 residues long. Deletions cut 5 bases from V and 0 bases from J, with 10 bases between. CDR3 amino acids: CASSLSILNTEAFF. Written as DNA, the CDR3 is TGTGCCAGCAGTCTATCTATTCTGAACACTGAAGCTTTCTTT.

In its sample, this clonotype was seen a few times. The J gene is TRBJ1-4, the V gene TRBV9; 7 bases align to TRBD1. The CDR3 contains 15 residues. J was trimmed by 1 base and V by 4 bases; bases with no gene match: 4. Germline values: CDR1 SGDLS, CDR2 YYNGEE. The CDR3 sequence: CASSPQGVTNEKLFF. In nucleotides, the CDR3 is TGTGCCAGCAGCCCCCAGGGGGTAACTAATGAAAAACTGTTTTTT.

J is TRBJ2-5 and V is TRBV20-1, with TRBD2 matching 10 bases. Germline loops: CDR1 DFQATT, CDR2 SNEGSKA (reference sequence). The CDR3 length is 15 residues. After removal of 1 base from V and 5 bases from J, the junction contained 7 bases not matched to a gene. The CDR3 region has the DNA TGCAGTGCTAGAGGAAGCGGGGGGGCCTATGAGACCCAGTACTTC. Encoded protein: CSARGSGGAYETQYF.

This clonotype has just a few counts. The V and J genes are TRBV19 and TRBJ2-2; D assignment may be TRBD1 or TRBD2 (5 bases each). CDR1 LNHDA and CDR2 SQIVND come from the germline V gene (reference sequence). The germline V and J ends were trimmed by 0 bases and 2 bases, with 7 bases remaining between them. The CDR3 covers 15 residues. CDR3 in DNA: TGTGCCAGTAGTATAGATAGGGACAACACCGGGGAGCTGTTTTTT. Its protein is CASSIDRDNTGELFF.

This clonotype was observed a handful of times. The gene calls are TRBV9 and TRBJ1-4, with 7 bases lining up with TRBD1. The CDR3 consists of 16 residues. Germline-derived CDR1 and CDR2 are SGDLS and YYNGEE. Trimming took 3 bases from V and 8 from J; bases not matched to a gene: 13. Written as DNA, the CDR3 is TGTGCCAGCAGCGCCCTGGGACAGAACTTTGGGGAAAAACTGTTTTTT. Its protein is CASSALGQNFGEKLFF.

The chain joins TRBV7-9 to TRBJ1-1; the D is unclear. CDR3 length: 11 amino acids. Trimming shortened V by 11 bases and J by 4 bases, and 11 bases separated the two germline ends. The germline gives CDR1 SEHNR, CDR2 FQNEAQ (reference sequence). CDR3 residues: CAGREVTEAFF. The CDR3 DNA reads TGTGCCGGCCGGGAAGTCACTGAAGCTTTCTTT.